This T cell receptor beta chain originates from a study of blood T cell repertoires in COVID-19. Study information: Donors in the United States, Italy and Spain gave samples during acute or convalescent COVID-19. Sources were T cells, B-cell-depleted T cells, or PBMCs; the material itself was cDNA or gDNA.

The CDR3 consists of 13 residues. In germline, CDR1 is MNHEY, CDR2 SVGAGI. The V segment lost 6 bases and the J segment 4 bases; nucleotides outside the gene matches: 4. Methods used by the authors: Counts of nucleated cells, estimated from reference gene primer amplification, were obtained. The assay was immunoSEQ multiplex PCR, and TCRdb's table has in-frame clones only and misses some. Clone size and V and J calls were adopted from that table, with D and trimming inferred from the DNA. Of around 140,000 clones in the sample, about 76% were seen once. V usage is TRBV6-5 and J usage is TRBJ1-1; 8 positions match TRBD1. The receptor was derived from a human donor in a cohort sampled during active COVID-19. Material for sequencing was peripheral blood. CDR3 sequence reads: CASSPTGGTEAFF. CDR3 coding DNA: TGTGCCAGCAGCCCAACAGGGGGCACTGAAGCTTTCTTT.